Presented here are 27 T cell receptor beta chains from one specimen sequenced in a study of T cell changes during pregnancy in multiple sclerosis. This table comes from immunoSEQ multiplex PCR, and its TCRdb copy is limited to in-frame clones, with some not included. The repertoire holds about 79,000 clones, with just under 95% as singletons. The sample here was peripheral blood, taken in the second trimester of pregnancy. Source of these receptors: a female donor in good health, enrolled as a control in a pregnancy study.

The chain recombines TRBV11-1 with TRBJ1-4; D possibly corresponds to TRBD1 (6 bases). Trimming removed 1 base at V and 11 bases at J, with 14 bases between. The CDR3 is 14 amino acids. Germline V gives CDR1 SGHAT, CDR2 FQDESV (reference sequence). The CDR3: CASSLGTAARKLFF. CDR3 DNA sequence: TGTGCCAGCAGCTTAGGGACAGCGGCGAGGAAACTGTTTTTT.

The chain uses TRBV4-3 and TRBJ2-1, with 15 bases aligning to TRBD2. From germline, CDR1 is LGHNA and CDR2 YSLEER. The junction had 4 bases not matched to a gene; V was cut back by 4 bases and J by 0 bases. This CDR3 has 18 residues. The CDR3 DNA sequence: TGCGCCAGCAGCCTAGGACTAGCGGGGGGGAGCTCCTACAATGAGCAGTTCTTC. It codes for CASSLGLAGGSSYNEQFF.

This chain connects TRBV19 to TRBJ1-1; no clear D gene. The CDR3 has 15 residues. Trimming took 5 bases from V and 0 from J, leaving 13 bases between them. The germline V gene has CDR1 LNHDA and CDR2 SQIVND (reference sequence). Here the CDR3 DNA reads TGTGCCAGTAGTCCCCGACGGACTCTGAACACTGAAGCTTTCTTT. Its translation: CASSPRRTLNTEAFF.

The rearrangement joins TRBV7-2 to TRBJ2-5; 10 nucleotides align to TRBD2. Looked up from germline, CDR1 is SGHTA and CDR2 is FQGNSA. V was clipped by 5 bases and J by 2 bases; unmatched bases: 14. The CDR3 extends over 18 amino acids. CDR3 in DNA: TGTGCCAGCAGCGCTCAGGCTAGCGGGGGCCTTATACAAGAGACCCAGTACTTC. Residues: CASSAQASGGLIQETQYF.

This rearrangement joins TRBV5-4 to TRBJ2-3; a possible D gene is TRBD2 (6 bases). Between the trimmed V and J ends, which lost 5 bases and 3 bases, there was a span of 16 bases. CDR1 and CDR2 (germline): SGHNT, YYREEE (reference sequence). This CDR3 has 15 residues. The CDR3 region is CASRLGGIRTDTQYF. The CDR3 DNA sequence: TGTGCCAGCAGACTGGGGGGTATACGTACAGATACGCAGTATTTT.

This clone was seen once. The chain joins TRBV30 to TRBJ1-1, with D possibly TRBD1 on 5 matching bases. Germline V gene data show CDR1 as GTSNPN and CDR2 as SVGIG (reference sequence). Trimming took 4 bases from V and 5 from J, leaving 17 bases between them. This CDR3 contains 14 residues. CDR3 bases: TGTGCCTGGACCCAAGTGGAGGGACGGACTGAAGCTTTCTTT. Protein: CAWTQVEGRTEAFF.

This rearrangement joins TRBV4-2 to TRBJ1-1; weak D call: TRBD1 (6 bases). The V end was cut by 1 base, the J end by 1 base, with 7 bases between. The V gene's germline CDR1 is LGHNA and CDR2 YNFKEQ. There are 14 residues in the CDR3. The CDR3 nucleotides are TGTGCCAGCAGCCAAGCGGGACAGAACACTGAAGCTTTCTTT. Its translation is CASSQAGQNTEAFF.

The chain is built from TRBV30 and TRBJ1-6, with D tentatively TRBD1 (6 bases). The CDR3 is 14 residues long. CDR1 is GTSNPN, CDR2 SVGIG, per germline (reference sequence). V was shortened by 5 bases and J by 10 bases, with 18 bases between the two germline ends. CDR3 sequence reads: CAWAVQGSDSPLHF. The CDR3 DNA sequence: TGTGCCTGGGCCGTACAGGGAAGTGACTCACCCCTCCACTTT.

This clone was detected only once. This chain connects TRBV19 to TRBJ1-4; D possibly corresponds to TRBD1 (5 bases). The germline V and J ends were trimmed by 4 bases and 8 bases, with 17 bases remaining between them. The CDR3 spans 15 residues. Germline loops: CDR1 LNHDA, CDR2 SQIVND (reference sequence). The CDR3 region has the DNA TGTGCCAGTAGTAGTTTTAGGGGTCGTTTCGAAAAACTGTTTTTT. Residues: CASSSFRGRFEKLFF.

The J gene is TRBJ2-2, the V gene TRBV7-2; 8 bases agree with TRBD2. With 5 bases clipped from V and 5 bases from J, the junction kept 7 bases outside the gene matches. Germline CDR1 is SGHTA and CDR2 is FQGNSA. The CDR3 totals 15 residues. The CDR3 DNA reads TGTGCCAGCAGCGAGGGACTAGTGCGGACCGGGGAGCTGTTTTTT. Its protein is CASSEGLVRTGELFF.

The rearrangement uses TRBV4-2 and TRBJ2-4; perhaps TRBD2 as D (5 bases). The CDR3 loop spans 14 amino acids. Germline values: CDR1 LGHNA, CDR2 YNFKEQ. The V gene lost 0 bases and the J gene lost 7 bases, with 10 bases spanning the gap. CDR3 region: CASSQERARNIQYF. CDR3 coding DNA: TGTGCCAGCAGCCAAGAGAGGGCCAGGAACATTCAGTACTTC.

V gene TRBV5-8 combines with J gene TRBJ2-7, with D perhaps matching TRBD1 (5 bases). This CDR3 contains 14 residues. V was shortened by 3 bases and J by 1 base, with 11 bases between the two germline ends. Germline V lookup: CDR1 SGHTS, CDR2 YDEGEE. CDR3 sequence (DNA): TGTGCCAGCAGCTCCAGGGTATCTTCCTACGAGCAGTACTTC. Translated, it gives CASSSRVSSYEQYF. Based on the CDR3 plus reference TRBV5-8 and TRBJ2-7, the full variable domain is EAGVTQSPTHLIKTRGQQATLRCSPISGHTSVYWYQQALGLGLQFLLWYDEGEERNRGNFPPRFSGRQFPNYSSELNVNALELEDSALYLCASSSRVSSYEQYFGPGTRLTVT.

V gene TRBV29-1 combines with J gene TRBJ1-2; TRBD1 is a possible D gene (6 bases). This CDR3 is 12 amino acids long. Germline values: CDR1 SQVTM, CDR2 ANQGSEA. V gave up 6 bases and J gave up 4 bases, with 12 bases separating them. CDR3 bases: TGCAGCGTCGAATTAGGGGGCTATGGCTACACCTTC. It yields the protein CSVELGGYGYTF.

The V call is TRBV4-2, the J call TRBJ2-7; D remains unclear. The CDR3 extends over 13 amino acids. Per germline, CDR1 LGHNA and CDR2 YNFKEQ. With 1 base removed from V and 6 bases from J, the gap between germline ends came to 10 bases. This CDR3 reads CASSQVGEGEQYF. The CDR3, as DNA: TGTGCCAGCAGCCAAGTCGGAGAAGGCGAGCAGTACTTC.

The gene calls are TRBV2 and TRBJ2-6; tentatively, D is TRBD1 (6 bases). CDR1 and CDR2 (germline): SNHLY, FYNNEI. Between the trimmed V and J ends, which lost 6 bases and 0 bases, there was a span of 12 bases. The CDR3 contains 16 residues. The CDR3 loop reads CASRIRQVSGANVLTF. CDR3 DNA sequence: TGTGCCAGCAGGATCAGACAGGTCTCTGGGGCCAACGTCCTGACTTTC.

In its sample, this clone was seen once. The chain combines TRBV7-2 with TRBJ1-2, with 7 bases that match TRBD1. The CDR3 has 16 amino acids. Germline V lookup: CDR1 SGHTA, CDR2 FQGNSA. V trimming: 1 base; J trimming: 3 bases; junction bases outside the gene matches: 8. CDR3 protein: CASSLGMTGFDYGYTF. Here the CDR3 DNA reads TGTGCCAGCAGCTTAGGAATGACAGGGTTCGACTATGGCTACACCTTC.

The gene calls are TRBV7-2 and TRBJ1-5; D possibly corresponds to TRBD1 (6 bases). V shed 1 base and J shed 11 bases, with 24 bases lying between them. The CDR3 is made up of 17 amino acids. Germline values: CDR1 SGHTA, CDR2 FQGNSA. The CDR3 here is CASSLDYGGARGKAQHF. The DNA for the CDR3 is TGTGCCAGCAGCTTAGACTACGGGGGGGCCCGGGGGAAAGCCCAGCATTTT.

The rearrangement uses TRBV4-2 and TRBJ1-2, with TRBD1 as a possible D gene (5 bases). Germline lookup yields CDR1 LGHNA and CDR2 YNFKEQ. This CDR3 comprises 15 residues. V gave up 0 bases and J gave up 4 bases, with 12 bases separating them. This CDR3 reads CASSQEAGTFYGYTF. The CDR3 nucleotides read TGTGCCAGCAGCCAAGAGGCAGGGACTTTCTATGGCTACACCTTC.

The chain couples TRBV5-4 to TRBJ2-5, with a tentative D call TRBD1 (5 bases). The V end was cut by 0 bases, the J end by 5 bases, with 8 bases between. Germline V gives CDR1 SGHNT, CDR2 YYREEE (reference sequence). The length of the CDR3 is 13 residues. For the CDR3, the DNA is TGTGCCAGCAGCTTGGCAGGGCTGGAGACCCAGTACTTC. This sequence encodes CASSLAGLETQYF.

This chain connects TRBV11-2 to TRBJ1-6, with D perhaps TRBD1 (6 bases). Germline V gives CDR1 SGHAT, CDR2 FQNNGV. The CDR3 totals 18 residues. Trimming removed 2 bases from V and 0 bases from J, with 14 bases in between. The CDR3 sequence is CASSLPTDRSSYNSPLHF. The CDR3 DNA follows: TGTGCCAGCAGCTTACCCACCGACAGGAGCTCCTATAATTCACCCCTCCACTTT.

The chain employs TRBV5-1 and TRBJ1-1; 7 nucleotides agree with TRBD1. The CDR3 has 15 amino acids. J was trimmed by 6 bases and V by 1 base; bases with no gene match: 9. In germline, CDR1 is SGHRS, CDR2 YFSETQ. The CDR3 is CASSLFLGQTPEAFF. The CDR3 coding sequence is TGCGCCAGCAGCTTGTTTCTGGGACAGACCCCTGAAGCTTTCTTT.

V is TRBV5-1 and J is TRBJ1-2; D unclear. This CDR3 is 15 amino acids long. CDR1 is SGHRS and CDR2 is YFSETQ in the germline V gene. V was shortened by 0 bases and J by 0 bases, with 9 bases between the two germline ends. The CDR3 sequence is CASSLGSIANYGYTF. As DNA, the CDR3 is TGCGCCAGCAGCTTGGGGTCCATAGCTAACTATGGCTACACCTTC.

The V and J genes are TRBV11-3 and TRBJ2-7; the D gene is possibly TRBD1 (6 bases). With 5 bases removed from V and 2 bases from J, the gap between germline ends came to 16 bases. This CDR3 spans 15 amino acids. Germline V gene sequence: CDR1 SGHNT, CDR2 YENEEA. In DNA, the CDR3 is TGTGCCAGCAGCCCGTTTGAACAGGGCCCCTACGAGCAGTACTTC. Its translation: CASSPFEQGPYEQYF.

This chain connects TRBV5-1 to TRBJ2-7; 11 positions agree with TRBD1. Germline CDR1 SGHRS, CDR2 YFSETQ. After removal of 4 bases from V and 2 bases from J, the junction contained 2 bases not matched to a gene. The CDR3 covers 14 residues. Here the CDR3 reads CASSTGQGAYEQYF. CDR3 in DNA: TGCGCCAGCAGCACGGGACAGGGGGCCTACGAGCAGTACTTC.

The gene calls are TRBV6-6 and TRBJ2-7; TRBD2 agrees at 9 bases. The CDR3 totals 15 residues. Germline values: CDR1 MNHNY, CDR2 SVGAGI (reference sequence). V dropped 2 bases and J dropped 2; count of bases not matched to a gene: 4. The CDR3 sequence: CASSYDSGGAYEQYF. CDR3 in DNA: TGTGCCAGCAGTTACGATAGCGGGGGCGCCTACGAGCAGTACTTC.

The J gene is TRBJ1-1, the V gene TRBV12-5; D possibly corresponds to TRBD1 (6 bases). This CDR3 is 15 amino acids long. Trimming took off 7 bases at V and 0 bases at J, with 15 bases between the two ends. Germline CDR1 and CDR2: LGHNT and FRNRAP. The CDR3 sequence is CASAYSGGMNTEAFF. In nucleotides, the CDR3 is TGTGCTAGTGCATATTCGGGGGGCATGAACACTGAAGCTTTCTTT.

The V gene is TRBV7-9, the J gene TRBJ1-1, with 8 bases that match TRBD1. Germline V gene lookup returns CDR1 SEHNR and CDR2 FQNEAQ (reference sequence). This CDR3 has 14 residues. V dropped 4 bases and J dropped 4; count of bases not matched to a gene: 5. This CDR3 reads CASSSQGAITEAFF. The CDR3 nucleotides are TGTGCCAGCAGCTCGCAGGGGGCCATCACTGAAGCTTTCTTT.